The present T cell receptor (beta chain) was sequenced within a study of cytomegalovirus exposure and HLA in healthy donors. Findings of the study overall: Looking again later, the authors saw that most CMV-associated TCR beta chains seemed HLA-restricted.

With 60 Vbeta and 13 Jbeta primers, the PCR was carried out. Generated by immunoSEQ multiplex PCR, the TCRdb table keeps only in-frame clones and is missing some. The profile shows fewer than 200,000 clones, 80% to 90% of them singletons. Worth noting for this clone: Its antigen is not identified.

Germline values: CDR1 SNHLY, CDR2 FYNNEI. This CDR3 comprises 11 residues. V was pared by 8 bases and J by 5 bases, with 10 bases between. The receptor was isolated from a woman younger than 35 in good health and CMV-seronegative. The source material was PBMCs. The chain combines TRBV2 with TRBJ2-7; D gene uncertain. The chain's CDR3 is CASLEAHEQYF. The CDR3 DNA follows: TGTGCCAGCCTGGAAGCGCACGAGCAGTACTTC.